The sequence of this T cell receptor beta chain was determined in a study of T cells after yellow fever vaccination. A single record per CDR3 protein comes from TCRdb applying MiXCR to the 5' RACE reads. The data show 100,000 to 150,000 distinct CDR3 sequences, roughly 6.7% seen once. This clonotype was counted many times. Antigen specificity is unknown. Study findings and constraints: Among primary-vaccination clones, most reappeared after the booster, at approximately 97% for CD4 and 88% for CD8. Peaking on day 5 versus 15, the secondary response was faster but weaker.

The sample here was CD4+ T cells sorted from PBMCs, taken around 10 days after the first yellow fever vaccination. The sequence was obtained from a man between 18 and 29 years old who received the YFV17D yellow fever vaccine.

The CDR3 region is CSARDPKGFEDNEQFF. The CDR3 DNA reads as TGCAGTGCTAGAGATCCAAAGGGGTTTGAGGACAATGAGCAGTTCTTC. The genes are TRBV20-1 and TRBJ2-1; TRBD1 is a possible D gene (5 bases). V was clipped by 0 bases and J by 5 bases, with 17 bases between them. CDR1 and CDR2 (germline): DFQATT, SNEGSKA (reference sequence). CDR3 size: 16 residues.